Listed below are T cell receptor beta chains from one sample, sequenced in a study of T cell clonotyping in hematopoietic cell transplantation. The repertoire was sequenced with immunoSEQ multiplex PCR; TCRdb's copy has only in-frame clones and lacks some. The table lists thousands of clones, more than 80% of them singletons, with about 4.8% in the top ten. The source was PBMCs, collected 180 days after allogeneic stem cell transplant. These receptors came from a female patient between 50 and 60 years old who had an allogeneic stem cell transplant from an unrelated donor, so the T cells may come from the graft donor. Some clones in this sample may be carry-over from other donors' samples. CDR3s leave out the opening cysteine and the closing phenylalanine or tryptophan. Expanded clones are given a class, and other clones once, few, many or no size at all.

clone_size	v_call	j_call	cdr3_aa
few	TRBV6-5	TRBJ1-5	ASSSATGNQPQH
.	TRBV6-5	TRBJ2-5	ASSYSGGPGETQY
.	TRBV6-5	TRBJ2-1	ASSYSSTNPYNEQF
once	TRBV15	TRBJ2-1	ATSRAGNEQF
.	TRBV5-1	TRBJ1-1	ASSSVGGGTEAF
.	TRBV2	TRBJ2-2	ASSSTSGSSTGELF
.	TRBV11-2	TRBJ2-7	ASSYSGSSYEQY
.	TRBV4-1	TRBJ2-5	ASSLTSGFETQY
.	TRBV19	TRBJ1-2	ASRLLDGGYT
.	TRBV7-9	TRBJ2-3	ASSSRLAGVTDTQY
.	TRBV18	TRBJ1-1	ASSPQTGSPEAF
once	TRBV2	TRBJ1-2	ASSEEVTVHT
.	TRBV15	TRBJ1-5	ATSRGRDGNQPQH
.	TRBV6-1	TRBJ1-4	ASSRNRGPNEKLF
.	TRBV2	TRBJ1-1	ASGELETEAF
.	TRBV5-1	TRBJ2-5	ASSLSWTSAGETQY
.	TRBV4-3	TRBJ2-5	ASSSGETQY
.	TRBV5-1	TRBJ1-1	ASNNVGNTEAF
few	TRBV6-1	TRBJ1-2	ASRKTGAVYGYT
.	TRBV5-4	TRBJ2-2	ASSLAQGSGELF
.	TRBV2	TRBJ1-5	ASSGQGALSNQPQH
.	TRBV7-6	TRBJ2-7	ASSGSGTGYEQY
.	TRBV19	TRBJ2-1	ASRGQVHNEQF
.	TRBV12-5	TRBJ2-2	ASGLAYPTSNTGELF
.	TRBV6-5	TRBJ1-2	ASSGRGAGDYGYT
.	TRBV29-1	TRBJ1-5	SVVVSGNNQPQH
.	TRBV7-2	TRBJ2-1	ASSLIGQGVNEQF
.	TRBV20-1	TRBJ2-3	SARSTDTQY
.	TRBV29-1	TRBJ2-7	SVGGGPSYEQY